The clone carrying this TCR beta chain occurred a few times. Germline trimming cut 5 bases from V and 7 bases from J; bases unmatched to any gene: 10. CDR3 length: 15 amino acids. Germline V lookup: CDR1 SGHVS, CDR2 FNYEAQ. These data are taken from a study of blood T cells in healthy people across ages. Sample-barcoded 5' priming and a J-beta primer mix drove a second PCR of about 7 to 11 cycles. TCRdb called the 5' RACE reads again in MiXCR, with one record for every CDR3 protein. The repertoire holds about 1,800,000 distinct CDR3 sequences, 28% seen once, with more than 6% in the top ten. The TCR originated in a woman in her 30s in good health. The sample comprised blood. The chain is built from TRBV7-6 and TRBJ2-4; 8 bases are shared with TRBD1. For the CDR3, the DNA is TGTGCCAGCAGCCCCGGATACCGACAGGGGAACATTCAGTACTTC. Protein sequence: CASSPGYRQGNIQYF.